A single TCR beta chain is shown here with its context. What it recognizes is unknown. This sample stems from a study of cytomegalovirus exposure and HLA in healthy donors. Study-level results: Later analysis associated a missense DCLRE1C variant with TCR beta V- and J-gene trimming. Further analysis, carried out later, found HLA-associated TCR beta chains more clonally expanded than equally common other chains. With high specificity and sensitivity, the classifier reportedly diagnosed cytomegalovirus status. Cytomegalovirus association was assigned to some 160 TCR beta chains.

The V end lost 1 base, the J end lost 11 bases, and 15 bases lay between the germline ends. Germline V gives CDR1 MGHRA, CDR2 YSYEKL. The CDR3 spans 15 residues. Amplification used 60 Vbeta primers and 13 Jbeta primers. Repertoires were generated with immunoSEQ multiplex PCR, while TCRdb's copy carries only in-frame clones and drops some. The table records 110,000 or so clones, around 81% of them present only once. The receptor was derived from a woman aged 25 to 45 in good health and CMV-seronegative. This chain uses TRBV4-1 with TRBJ2-6; possible D gene TRBD1, 6 bases. Sequenced input: PBMCs. In DNA form, the CDR3 reads TGCGCCAGCAGCCAAGTACAGGGAGCAGGTCACGTCCTGACTTTC. Translation: CASSQVQGAGHVLTF.